These T cell receptor beta chains were read from a single sample in a study of Ad26.COV2.S vaccination and SARS-CoV-2 variants. The protocol was immunoSEQ multiplex PCR, while the TCRdb copy is restricted to in-frame clones and leaves out a portion. The sample records approximately 420,000 clones, 88% being singletons. The sequenced sample was peripheral blood, obtained in a trial of Ad26.COV2.S vaccine versus placebo. These receptor sequences come from a person between 18 and 59 years old who received the Ad26.COV2.S COVID-19 vaccine or a placebo. CDR3s include the opening cysteine and the closing phenylalanine or tryptophan. Fields, in order: CDR3 protein, CDR3 DNA, J gene, clone size, D gene, V gene, CDR3 length. A D gene is named only where the DNA matches it firmly. Clone size, where shown, is once, few, many, or a class for clones that have expanded.

cdr3_aa: CASSSMGRTTNEKLFF; cdr3_nt: TGTGCCAGCAGTTCCATGGGGAGGACTACTAATGAAAAACTGTTTTTT; j_call: TRBJ1-4; clone_size: few; d_call: NA; v_call: TRBV6-2/TRBV6-3; cdr3_length: 16
cdr3_aa: CASSPGQDEQYF; cdr3_nt: TGTGCCAGCAGTCCGGGACAAGACGAGCAGTACTTC; j_call: TRBJ2-7; clone_size: NA; d_call: NA; v_call: TRBV27; cdr3_length: 12
cdr3_aa: CASQDRTPTGELFF; cdr3_nt: TGTGCCAGCCAGGACCGGACACCGACCGGGGAGCTGTTTTTT; j_call: TRBJ2-2; clone_size: NA; d_call: NA; v_call: TRBV27; cdr3_length: 14
cdr3_aa: CASRSKRTSGNTIYF; cdr3_nt: TGTGCCAGCAGATCCAAAAGGACCTCTGGAAACACCATATATTTT; j_call: TRBJ1-3; clone_size: once; d_call: NA; v_call: TRBV6-4; cdr3_length: 15
cdr3_aa: CASSYGEKLFF; cdr3_nt: TGTGCCAGCAGTTACGGGGAAAAACTGTTTTTT; j_call: TRBJ1-4; clone_size: NA; d_call: NA; v_call: TRBV12-3/TRBV12-4; cdr3_length: 11
cdr3_aa: CASSEHGGVYSGYTF; cdr3_nt: TGCGCCAGCAGTGAGCATGGAGGGGTGTACTCTGGCTACACCTTC; j_call: TRBJ1-2; clone_size: NA; d_call: NA; v_call: TRBV10-2; cdr3_length: 15
cdr3_aa: CASSLRRDGSEQYF; cdr3_nt: TGTGCCAGCAGTTTACGCAGGGATGGCTCCGAGCAGTACTTC; j_call: TRBJ2-7; clone_size: NA; d_call: NA; v_call: TRBV27; cdr3_length: 14
cdr3_aa: CASSQIRGRGGDTF; cdr3_nt: TGTGCCAGCAGTCAGATAAGGGGGAGAGGGGGCGACACCTTC; j_call: TRBJ1-2; clone_size: NA; d_call: TRBD1; v_call: TRBV11-2; cdr3_length: 14
cdr3_aa: CASSGGLAGGSSYEQYF; cdr3_nt: TGTGCCAGCAGCGGGGGACTAGCGGGCGGTAGCTCCTACGAGCAGTACTTC; j_call: TRBJ2-7; clone_size: NA; d_call: TRBD2; v_call: TRBV7-2; cdr3_length: 17
cdr3_aa: CASSRQGGTQYF; cdr3_nt: TGTGCCAGCAGTCGACAGGGGGGGACCCAGTACTTC; j_call: TRBJ2-5; clone_size: NA; d_call: TRBD1; v_call: TRBV6-5; cdr3_length: 12
cdr3_aa: CASTDLRRVPRLYF; cdr3_nt: TGTGCCAGCACCGACTTGAGGCGGGTCCCTCGTCTGTACTTC; j_call: TRBJ2-7; clone_size: NA; d_call: NA; v_call: TRBV6-5; cdr3_length: 14
cdr3_aa: CASSLLEPGGGETQYF; cdr3_nt: TGTGCCAGCAGCTTATTAGAACCCGGTGGGGGAGAGACCCAGTACTTC; j_call: TRBJ2-5; clone_size: NA; d_call: NA; v_call: TRBV5-5; cdr3_length: 16
cdr3_aa: CASSPGLAGENIQYF; cdr3_nt: TGTGCCAGCAGCCCGGGACTAGCGGGAGAAAACATTCAGTACTTC; j_call: TRBJ2-4; clone_size: NA; d_call: TRBD2; v_call: TRBV7-2; cdr3_length: 15
cdr3_aa: CASSVRTGAPLNTGELFF; cdr3_nt: TGTGCCAGCAGCGTCCGAACAGGAGCACCGTTGAACACCGGGGAGCTGTTTTTT; j_call: TRBJ2-2; clone_size: NA; d_call: NA; v_call: TRBV7-2; cdr3_length: 18
cdr3_aa: CASSVPTDGGVDSPLHF; cdr3_nt: TGTGCCAGCAGCGTGCCAACAGACGGGGGGGTGGATTCACCCCTCCACTTT; j_call: TRBJ1-6; clone_size: NA; d_call: NA; v_call: TRBV9; cdr3_length: 17
cdr3_aa: CASSPGHPPYEQYF; cdr3_nt: TGTGCCAGCAGCCCCGGACACCCACCCTACGAGCAGTACTTC; j_call: TRBJ2-7; clone_size: NA; d_call: NA; v_call: TRBV11-2; cdr3_length: 14
cdr3_aa: CASSQDLRTQETQYF; cdr3_nt: TGCGCCAGCAGCCAAGATTTGAGGACCCAAGAGACCCAGTACTTC; j_call: TRBJ2-5; clone_size: NA; d_call: NA; v_call: TRBV4-3; cdr3_length: 15
cdr3_aa: CSVQTGNESPLHF; cdr3_nt: TGCAGCGTCCAGACAGGGAACGAATCACCCCTCCACTTT; j_call: TRBJ1-6; clone_size: NA; d_call: TRBD1; v_call: TRBV29-1; cdr3_length: 13
cdr3_aa: CASSTPGLNTGELFF; cdr3_nt: TGTGCCAGCAGTACGCCGGGACTTAACACCGGGGAGCTGTTTTTT; j_call: TRBJ2-2; clone_size: once; d_call: NA; v_call: TRBV28; cdr3_length: 15
cdr3_aa: CASSFTQRGTDTQYF; cdr3_nt: TGTGCCAGCAGCTTTACCCAAAGGGGGACAGATACGCAGTATTTT; j_call: TRBJ2-3; clone_size: NA; d_call: NA; v_call: TRBV7-2; cdr3_length: 15
cdr3_aa: CASSESGGADTQYF; cdr3_nt: TGTGCCAGCAGTGAGAGCGGGGGGGCAGATACGCAGTATTTT; j_call: TRBJ2-3; clone_size: NA; d_call: TRBD2; v_call: TRBV6-1; cdr3_length: 14
cdr3_aa: CASSPGGWAFF; cdr3_nt: TGTGCCAGCTCGCCCGGGGGGTGGGCTTTCTTT; j_call: TRBJ1-1; clone_size: NA; d_call: NA; v_call: TRBV21-1; cdr3_length: 11
cdr3_aa: CASSPGQINEQYF; cdr3_nt: TGTGCCAGCAGTCCCGGACAGATTAACGAGCAGTACTTC; j_call: TRBJ2-7; clone_size: NA; d_call: NA; v_call: TRBV28; cdr3_length: 13
cdr3_aa: CASSMGDSNQPQHF; cdr3_nt: TGTGCCAGTAGTATGGGGGATAGCAATCAGCCCCAGCATTTT; j_call: TRBJ1-5; clone_size: NA; d_call: NA; v_call: TRBV19; cdr3_length: 14
cdr3_aa: CASSEFWGEGNQPQHF; cdr3_nt: TGTGCCAGCAGTGAATTTTGGGGAGAGGGCAACCAGCCCCAGCATTTT; j_call: TRBJ1-5; clone_size: NA; d_call: NA; v_call: TRBV6-1; cdr3_length: 16
cdr3_aa: CASSPPSGGGGGSGELFF; cdr3_nt: TGTGCCAGCAGCCCCCCGTCCGGGGGTGGCGGGGGGAGCGGGGAGCTGTTTTTT; j_call: TRBJ2-2; clone_size: NA; d_call: TRBD2; v_call: TRBV7-2; cdr3_length: 18
cdr3_aa: CASNRHQETQYF; cdr3_nt: TGTGCCAGCAACAGGCACCAAGAGACCCAGTACTTC; j_call: TRBJ2-5; clone_size: NA; d_call: NA; v_call: TRBV2; cdr3_length: 12
cdr3_aa: CATSRDRTPYQPQHF; cdr3_nt: TGTGCCACCAGCAGAGATCGAACACCCTATCAGCCCCAGCATTTT; j_call: TRBJ1-5; clone_size: NA; d_call: NA; v_call: TRBV15; cdr3_length: 15
cdr3_aa: CASSPQTVGGELFF; cdr3_nt: TGTGCCAGCAGCCCCCAGACAGTAGGCGGGGAGCTGTTTTTT; j_call: TRBJ2-2; clone_size: NA; d_call: NA; v_call: TRBV7-2; cdr3_length: 14
cdr3_aa: CASLAGGLGDTQYF; cdr3_nt: TGTGCCAGTTTAGCGGGGGGGCTTGGAGATACGCAGTATTTT; j_call: TRBJ2-3; clone_size: NA; d_call: TRBD2; v_call: TRBV7-2; cdr3_length: 14
cdr3_aa: CASSPGTSGGNEQFF; cdr3_nt: TGTGCCAGCAGCCCAGGGACTAGCGGGGGCAATGAGCAGTTCTTC; j_call: TRBJ2-1; clone_size: NA; d_call: TRBD2; v_call: TRBV7-8; cdr3_length: 15
cdr3_aa: CASSISGQGNSPLHF; cdr3_nt: TGTGCCAGCAGTATTTCGGGACAGGGGAATTCACCCCTCCACTTT; j_call: TRBJ1-6; clone_size: NA; d_call: TRBD1; v_call: TRBV5-4; cdr3_length: 15
cdr3_aa: CASSLALSKRLSYNEQFF; cdr3_nt: TGCGCCAGCAGCTTGGCCTTAAGCAAGCGCCTTTCCTACAATGAGCAGTTCTTC; j_call: TRBJ2-1; clone_size: NA; d_call: NA; v_call: TRBV5-1; cdr3_length: 18
cdr3_aa: CASSKLAGADTDTQYF; cdr3_nt: TGTGCCAGCAGCAAACTAGCGGGGGCGGACACAGATACGCAGTATTTT; j_call: TRBJ2-3; clone_size: NA; d_call: TRBD2; v_call: TRBV5-4; cdr3_length: 16
cdr3_aa: CVRSLSLRDSNQPQHF; cdr3_nt: TGTGTCAGAAGCTTATCTTTGAGGGATAGCAATCAGCCCCAGCATTTT; j_call: TRBJ1-5; clone_size: NA; d_call: NA; v_call: TRBV7-5; cdr3_length: 16
cdr3_aa: CASSLVAGDTGELFF; cdr3_nt: TGTGCCAGCAGCTTAGTGGCTGGGGACACCGGGGAGCTGTTTTTT; j_call: TRBJ2-2; clone_size: NA; d_call: NA; v_call: TRBV7-2; cdr3_length: 15
cdr3_aa: CAISESSQRDTQYF; cdr3_nt: TGTGCCATCAGTGAGTCATCCCAAAGAGATACGCAGTATTTT; j_call: TRBJ2-3; clone_size: NA; d_call: NA; v_call: TRBV10-3; cdr3_length: 14
cdr3_aa: CATSRDIEGTDTQYF; cdr3_nt: TGTGCCACCAGCAGAGATATAGAGGGCACAGATACGCAGTATTTT; j_call: TRBJ2-3; clone_size: NA; d_call: NA; v_call: TRBV15; cdr3_length: 15
cdr3_aa: CASSVDSEGNTIYF; cdr3_nt: TGCGCCAGCAGCGTGGACTCGGAGGGAAACACCATATATTTT; j_call: TRBJ1-3; clone_size: once; d_call: NA; v_call: TRBV5-1; cdr3_length: 14